This entry lists 23 T cell receptor beta chains sequenced from one sample in a study of CD8 T cells in Susac syndrome. The RNA, about 0.5 to 1 ug, was put through reverse transcription using random hexamers. MiXCR was run by TCRdb on the immunoSEQ multiplex PCR reads, yielding one entry per CDR3 protein. The top ten clones hold about 0.28% of a sample with around 110,000 distinct CDR3 sequences, 85% to 95% of them seen once. Material: CD8+ T cells from PBMCs. The receptors stem from a human donor with Susac syndrome.

The chain has TRBV20-1 and TRBJ2-3; a possible D gene is TRBD2 (6 bases). Trimming left V 5 bases short and J 6 bases short, with 12 bases between. The CDR3 spans 12 residues. Looked up from germline, CDR1 is DFQATT and CDR2 is SNEGSKA (reference sequence). The CDR3 spells CSAWDSGDTQYF. The CDR3, as DNA: TGCAGTGCTTGGGACTCGGGGGATACGCAGTATTTT.

The chain uses TRBV27 and TRBJ2-7; 7 bases fit TRBD2. The CDR3 is 15 amino acids. Germline-derived CDR1 and CDR2 are MNHEY and SMNVEV (reference sequence). With V trimmed by 0 bases and J by 3 bases, 5 bases remained unmatched. CDR3: CASSLSPSGNYEQYF. The CDR3 region has the DNA TGTGCCAGCAGTTTATCGCCTAGCGGCAACTACGAGCAGTACTTC.

V gene TRBV2 combines with J gene TRBJ1-4; D may be TRBD1 (6 bases). V lost 3 bases and J 4 bases, leaving 12 bases between the germline ends. Germline V CDR1 and CDR2: SNHLY, FYNNEI. This CDR3 region has 15 residues. The CDR3 DNA follows: TGTGCCAGCAGTGATATCTGGACAGATAATGAAAAACTGTTTTTT. It is translated as CASSDIWTDNEKLFF.

The sample holds one count of this clonotype. The chain employs TRBV29-1 and TRBJ1-4, with D uncertain. Germline V lookup: CDR1 SQVTM, CDR2 ANQGSEA. This CDR3 spans 13 amino acids. Trimming cost V 8 bases and J 5 bases, with 15 bases left between them. CDR3 nucleotides: TGCAGCCCATCTAGACGGATGAATGAAAAACTGTTTTTT. It is translated as CSPSRRMNEKLFF.

In its sample, this clonotype was seen once. The DNA for the CDR3 is TGTGCCACCCTCACTAGCGGGGGGGTCAACACCGGGGAGCTGTTTTTT. This sequence encodes CATLTSGGVNTGELFF. The chain uses TRBV24-1 and TRBJ2-2; TRBD2 matches at 13 bases. The CDR3 has 16 residues. The germline gives CDR1 KGHDR, CDR2 SFDVKD. Unmatched junction bases numbered 5, after V lost 9 bases and J lost 2 bases.

The chain joins TRBV29-1 to TRBJ2-4; D is perhaps TRBD1 (5 bases). Germline CDR1 is SQVTM and CDR2 is ANQGSEA. This CDR3 comprises 17 residues. Between the trimmed V and J ends, which lost 0 bases and 9 bases, there was a span of 24 bases. DNA for the CDR3: TGCAGCGTTGAAGATAAGGTCCCGGGCAGGGTTGTTTGCATTCAGTACTTC. Translation: CSVEDKVPGRVVCIQYF.

The chain links TRBV9 to TRBJ2-1, with 9 bases identical to TRBD1. Trimming took 2 bases from V and 5 from J; bases not matched to a gene: 5. CDR3 size: 15 residues. The germline V gene encodes CDR1 SGDLS and CDR2 YYNGEE. The CDR3 loop reads CASSVTGGHNNEQFF. The CDR3 DNA reads as TGTGCCAGCAGCGTTACAGGGGGCCACAACAATGAGCAGTTCTTC.

In regard to this clonotype: A read error may account for a junction end that differs from germline. The chain employs TRBV7-3 and TRBJ2-7; D perhaps matches TRBD2 (6 bases). CDR1 is SGHTA and CDR2 is FQGTGA in the germline V gene. There are 15 residues in the CDR3. CDR3 protein: CASSSAGGDTYEQYF. The CDR3 DNA reads as TGTGCCAGCAGCTCCGCTGGCGGGGATACCTATGAGCAGTACTTC.

The V and J genes are TRBV27 and TRBJ2-1, with 11 bases lining up with TRBD1. CDR1 MNHEY and CDR2 SMNVEV come from the germline V gene (reference sequence). This CDR3 comprises 15 residues. J gave up 7 bases and V 8 bases, and 10 bases lay outside the gene matches. The CDR3 sequence is CASGQDRGLENEQFF. The CDR3, as DNA: TGTGCCAGCGGCCAGGACAGGGGGCTTGAGAATGAGCAGTTCTTC.

The gene calls are TRBV27 and TRBJ2-7; D tentatively reads TRBD1 or TRBD2 (5 bases each). Germline lookup yields CDR1 MNHEY and CDR2 SMNVEV (reference sequence). The length of the CDR3 is 13 residues. V lost 5 bases, J lost 9 bases, and 17 bases lay in between. CDR3 coding DNA: TGTGCCAGCAGTAAAACCGGGACCCTGGGGCAGTACTTC. Encoded protein: CASSKTGTLGQYF.

The chain has TRBV5-4 and TRBJ2-1; 10 bases agree with TRBD1. Germline V CDR1 and CDR2: SGHNT, YYREEE (reference sequence). The length of the CDR3 is 15 residues. With V trimmed by 5 bases and J by 4 bases, 6 bases remained unmatched. CDR3 sequence reads: CASSRDRGPYNEQFF. The DNA of the CDR3 is TGTGCCAGCAGTAGGGACAGGGGCCCGTACAATGAGCAGTTCTTC.

The rearrangement uses TRBV12-3 or TRBV12-4 and TRBJ1-1, with D hard to call. Trimming shortened V by 2 bases and J by 6 bases, and 4 bases separated the two germline ends. The CDR3 has 11 residues. The CDR3 loop reads CASSLTSEAFF. The CDR3 DNA reads as TGTGCCAGCAGTTTAACTTCTGAAGCTTTCTTT.

The CDR3 is CASSALGLRDTQYF. In nucleotides, the CDR3 is TGTGCCAGCAGCGCCCTGGGTCTCAGAGATACGCAGTATTTT. This chain uses TRBV9 with TRBJ2-3; D is unresolved. V was shortened by 3 bases and J by 5 bases, with 13 bases between the two germline ends. The germline V gene has CDR1 SGDLS and CDR2 YYNGEE. The length of the CDR3 is 14 residues.

This clonotype was picked up one time. This chain links TRBV3-1 with TRBJ2-5; 9 nucleotides line up with TRBD2. The germline gives CDR1 LGHDT, CDR2 YNNKEL (reference sequence). With V trimmed by 1 base and J by 1 base, 1 base remained unmatched. This CDR3 comprises 15 residues. The CDR3 bases are TGTGCCAGCAGCCAAGGACTAGCGGTCCAAGAGACCCAGTACTTC. Amino acid sequence: CASSQGLAVQETQYF.

The chain carries TRBV29-1 and TRBJ2-2; the D gene is possibly TRBD2 (5 bases). V was cut by 6 bases and J by 4 bases, with 12 bases left in between. Germline V gene sequence: CDR1 SQVTM, CDR2 ANQGSEA. This CDR3 contains 13 residues. CDR3 coding DNA: TGCAGCGTCCCCGGACTTCTCACCGGGGAGCTGTTTTTT. Translated: CSVPGLLTGELFF.

V and J are TRBV4-3 and TRBJ1-2; tentatively, D is TRBD1 (5 bases). This CDR3 comprises 15 residues. Germline V gene lookup returns CDR1 LGHNA and CDR2 YSLEER. V was trimmed by 3 bases and J by 4 bases, leaving 15 bases between them. The CDR3 is CASSHSQPGPYGYTF. The CDR3 nucleotides read TGCGCCAGCAGCCACTCCCAACCGGGGCCCTATGGCTACACCTTC.

This chain connects TRBV4-1 to TRBJ2-3; 7 bases map to TRBD1. Germline values: CDR1 MGHRA, CDR2 YSYEKL. J was trimmed by 0 bases and V by 6 bases; bases with no gene match: 6. The CDR3 length is 15 residues. The CDR3 reads CASRRDRISTDTQYF. DNA for the CDR3: TGCGCCAGCAGACGGGACAGAATAAGCACAGATACGCAGTATTTT.

This chain links TRBV6-2 or TRBV6-3 with TRBJ1-5, with D hard to call. Germline V CDR1 and CDR2: MNHEY, SVGEGT. Trimming pared 4 bases from V and 1 base from J, leaving 14 bases between. This CDR3 region has 16 residues. Here the CDR3 reads CASSSASGRSNQPQHF. The CDR3 DNA is TGTGCCAGCAGTTCAGCATCAGGACGGAGCAATCAGCCCCAGCATTTT.

The chain uses TRBV19 and TRBJ2-3; TRBD1 might be the D (6 bases). Trimming removed 9 bases at V and 5 bases at J, with 18 bases between. The CDR3 consists of 14 residues. Germline V gene sequence: CDR1 LNHDA, CDR2 SQIVND (reference sequence). CDR3 in amino acids: CASGQGNLVDTQYF. CDR3 DNA sequence: TGTGCCAGCGGGCAGGGGAATCTTGTAGATACGCAGTATTTT.

V and J are TRBV19 and TRBJ2-7, with TRBD1 matching 11 bases. Per the germline V gene, CDR1 is LNHDA and CDR2 is SQIVND (reference sequence). The CDR3 is 14 residues long. V was clipped by 4 bases and J by 4 bases; unmatched bases: 3. CDR3 sequence: CASSTGTGGYEQYF. CDR3 bases: TGTGCCAGTAGTACCGGGACAGGGGGATACGAGCAGTACTTC.

In its sample, this clonotype was seen a few times. The V call is TRBV12-3 or TRBV12-4, the J call TRBJ1-2; weak D call: TRBD1 (5 bases). The CDR3 covers 13 residues. V was trimmed by 1 base and J by 3 bases, leaving 6 bases between them. In DNA form, the CDR3 reads TGTGCCAGCAGTTTAGGGGGGGACTATGGCTACACCTTC. Its translation is CASSLGGDYGYTF.

The chain carries TRBV20-1 and TRBJ2-7; D perhaps matches TRBD2 (6 bases). This CDR3 has 13 amino acids. CDR1 DFQATT and CDR2 SNEGSKA come from the germline V gene (reference sequence). Trimming pared 3 bases from V and 3 bases from J, leaving 12 bases between. The CDR3: CSARGLTSYEQYF. The CDR3 nucleotides read TGCAGTGCTAGGGGTTTGACTAGCTACGAGCAGTACTTC.

CDR3 coding DNA: TGCAGTGCTAGAGAAAGCCTCTCAGGGGAAATGGTCGGGGAGCTGTTTTTT. As protein: CSARESLSGEMVGELFF. The V gene is TRBV20-1, the J gene TRBJ2-2; D might be TRBD1 (6 bases). The V gene's germline CDR1 is DFQATT and CDR2 SNEGSKA (reference sequence). The CDR3 runs 17 residues. The V gene lost 0 bases and the J gene lost 7 bases, with 21 bases spanning the gap.